The rows below give T cell receptor beta chains drawn from one sample of a study of CD8+CD57+ T cells in acquired aplastic anemia. Using its own MiXCR run on the reads, TCRdb lists one record per CDR3 protein. Counted here are around 170,000 distinct CDR3 sequences, around 60% occurring once; the ten biggest clones make up roughly 42%. The sample was sorted CD4+, CD8+, or CD8+CD57+ T cells (not recorded which) from PBMCs. The receptors here all came from a human donor in good health. Both conserved end residues are part of each CDR3. A D gene is named only where the DNA matches it firmly. For some rows the clone size is stated as once, few or many, or as a class when expanded; others skip it.

J	size	D	V	CDR3	DNA
TRBJ2-1	many	.	TRBV11-2	CASSESNEQFF	TGTGCCAGCAGCGAGAGCAATGAGCAGTTCTTC
TRBJ1-5	.	.	TRBV29-1	CSVVGGTNQPQHF	TGCAGCGTTGTCGGGGGAACCAATCAGCCCCAGCATTTT
TRBJ1-3	.	TRBD1	TRBV29-1	CSASGTGTGNTIYF	TGCAGCGCTTCAGGGACAGGGACTGGAAACACCATATATTTT
TRBJ2-2	many	.	TRBV7-3	CASSLVGEDTGELFF	TGTGCCAGCAGCTTGGTGGGAGAGGACACCGGGGAGCTGTTTTTT
TRBJ2-7	.	TRBD1	TRBV7-8	CASSRHPGQALREQYF	TGTGCCAGCAGTCGTCACCCGGGACAGGCTCTACGCGAGCAGTACTTC
TRBJ1-1	.	.	TRBV4-1	CAISGKQNTEAFF	TGTGCCATCAGTGGGAAACAGAACACTGAAGCTTTCTTT
TRBJ2-3	.	TRBD2	TRBV12-3/TRBV12-4	CASSPGLGDTQYF	TGTGCCAGCAGCCCGGGACTAGGGGATACGCAGTATTTT
TRBJ2-2	many	.	TRBV5-5	CASSGRGGTAGELFF	TGTGCCAGCAGCGGCCGCGGCGGGACCGCCGGGGAGCTGTTTTTT
TRBJ2-5	.	.	TRBV11-3	CASSLDSLKGADMGYQETQYF	TGTGCCAGCAGCTTAGATTCTTTGAAAGGGGCGGACATGGGGTATCAAGAGACCCAGTACTTC
TRBJ2-1	.	TRBD1	TRBV7-9	CASSSLPGQGARSYNEQFF	TGTGCCAGCAGCTCACTACCGGGACAGGGGGCTCGGTCCTACAATGAGCAGTTCTTC
TRBJ2-3	.	.	TRBV20-1	CSARPQAGVGLDTQYF	TGCAGTGCTAGACCCCAGGCCGGGGTTGGTTTAGATACGCAGTATTTT
TRBJ2-5	once	TRBD1	TRBV6-4	CASSPGDTTGEKTQYF	TGTGCCAGCAGTCCGGGAGATACGACAGGGGAAAAGACCCAGTACTTC
TRBJ2-2	many	.	TRBV9	CASSVVGANTGELFF	TGTGCCAGCAGCGTAGTGGGGGCCAACACCGGGGAGCTGTTTTTT
TRBJ2-6	.	.	TRBV6-5	CASGWRTGANVLTF	TGTGCCAGCGGGTGGAGGACTGGGGCCAACGTCCTGACTTTC
TRBJ1-3	once	TRBD1	TRBV6-2/TRBV6-3	CASTTGDTIYF	TGTGCCAGCACGACAGGGGACACCATATATTTT
TRBJ1-2	few	.	TRBV10-2	CASSALRGDGYTF	TGCGCCAGCAGTGCTCTCAGGGGCGATGGCTACACCTTC
TRBJ2-7	.	TRBD1	TRBV6-6	CASTEGAAYEQYF	TGTGCCAGCACCGAGGGGGCAGCCTACGAGCAGTACTTC
TRBJ2-2	.	.	TRBV28	CASSEGIVRAGELFF	TGTGCCAGCAGCGAGGGTATTGTACGCGCCGGGGAGCTGTTTTTT
TRBJ1-1	.	.	TRBV7-9	CASSLNRDGAFF	TGTGCCAGCAGCTTGAACAGGGATGGAGCTTTCTTT
TRBJ1-6	.	.	TRBV10-2	CASLEGNSDSPLHF	TGCGCCAGCTTGGAGGGGAATTCGGATTCACCCCTCCACTTT
TRBJ2-5	few	.	TRBV2	CASGYQETQYF	TGTGCCAGCGGCTACCAAGAGACCCAGTACTTC
TRBJ2-7	many	TRBD2	TRBV24-1	CATHPKRRLAEYEQYF	TGTGCCACCCATCCCAAAAGGAGACTAGCGGAGTACGAGCAGTACTTC
TRBJ2-7	few	.	TRBV2	CASSTTVAYEQYF	TGTGCCAGCAGCACCACTGTTGCCTACGAGCAGTACTTC
TRBJ2-3	.	TRBD2	TRBV10-3	CAISSPPGGSTDTQYF	TGTGCCATCAGTTCCCCCCCCGGGGGGAGCACAGATACGCAGTATTTT
TRBJ2-3	.	.	TRBV7-9	CASSEGVRILYTDTQYF	TGTGCCAGCAGTGAGGGGGTCAGGATCCTTTACACAGATACGCAGTATTTT
TRBJ2-7	.	.	TRBV25-1	CASSEGLAGSEQYF	TGTGCCAGCAGTGAGGGACTGGCGGGCAGTGAGCAGTACTTC
TRBJ2-3	few	TRBD2	TRBV5-5	CASRAGASLIGDTQYF	TGTGCCAGCCGAGCGGGAGCATCTCTTATTGGGGATACGCAGTATTTT
TRBJ1-1	once	TRBD1	TRBV6-1	CASSSSWTGENTEAFF	TGTGCCAGCAGTTCGTCCTGGACAGGGGAAAACACTGAAGCTTTCTTT
TRBJ1-3	.	.	TRBV12-3/TRBV12-4	CASSGGGRTIYF	TGTGCCAGCAGTGGTGGGGGGCGCACCATATATTTT
TRBJ1-5	.	.	TRBV6-5	CASSYGDQPQHF	TGTGCCAGCAGTTACGGGGATCAGCCCCAGCATTTT
TRBJ1-6	.	TRBD1	TRBV2	CAIKTGWNSPLHF	TGTGCCATTAAGACAGGGTGGAATTCACCCCTCCACTTT
TRBJ2-7	few	TRBD1	TRBV20-1	CSASLTGGSYEQYF	TGCAGTGCTAGTTTGACAGGGGGTTCCTACGAGCAGTACTTC
TRBJ1-4	.	TRBD1	TRBV5-1	CASSLVDRGGEKLFF	TGCGCCAGCAGCTTAGTGGACAGGGGGGGTGAAAAACTGTTTTTT
TRBJ1-2	once	TRBD1	TRBV9	CASSATGVGYDGYTF	TGTGCCAGCAGCGCGACAGGGGTGGGGTACGATGGCTACACCTTC
TRBJ2-3	.	.	TRBV15	CATSRVGPTDTQYF	TGTGCCACCAGCAGAGTGGGACCCACAGATACGCAGTATTTT
TRBJ1-2	.	.	TRBV7-9	CASSPTQGGYGYTF	TGTGCCAGCAGCCCAACACAGGGAGGCTATGGCTACACCTTC
TRBJ2-1	many	TRBD2	TRBV4-1	CASSVLAGAVNEQFF	TGCGCCAGTAGTGTTCTAGCGGGAGCTGTGAATGAGCAGTTCTTC
TRBJ2-1	.	.	TRBV20-1	CSARVTYNEQFF	TGCAGTGCTAGGGTCACCTACAATGAGCAGTTCTTC
TRBJ2-1	.	TRBD2	TRBV15	CATSSSGTSGINGQFF	TGTGCCACCAGCAGTTCAGGGACTAGCGGGATTAATGGGCAGTTCTTC
TRBJ2-7	once	TRBD2	TRBV20-1	CSARRGIDEQYF	TGCAGTGCTAGGCGGGGGATTGACGAGCAGTACTTC
TRBJ2-7	.	.	TRBV15	CATSRDLGQDGQHF	TGTGCCACCAGCAGAGATTTAGGGCAGGACGGGCAGCACTTC
TRBJ2-1	.	TRBD1	TRBV5-1	CASSLDRGAGSYNEQFF	TGCGCCAGCAGCTTGGACAGGGGGGCCGGGTCGTACAATGAGCAGTTCTTC
TRBJ2-1	many	TRBD2	TRBV4-1	CASSQFGGGSNEQFF	TGCGCCAGCAGCCAATTTGGCGGGGGGAGCAATGAGCAGTTCTTC
TRBJ1-3	.	.	TRBV20-1	CSASWDGGSSGNTIYF	TGCAGTGCTAGTTGGGACGGAGGGAGCTCTGGAAACACCATATATTTT
TRBJ1-1	.	.	TRBV6-5	CASSYGRGLMTTEAFF	TGTGCCAGCAGTTACGGTCGGGGGCTAATGACCACTGAAGCTTTCTTT
TRBJ2-3	few	.	TRBV7-8	CASNLLGPGGDTQYF	TGTGCCAGCAACTTATTGGGACCTGGCGGGGATACGCAGTATTTT
TRBJ2-1	.	.	TRBV6-2/TRBV6-3	CATALSSYSEQFF	TGTGCCACCGCGCTCAGCTCCTACAGTGAGCAGTTCTTC
TRBJ2-3	.	.	TRBV29-1	CSVPDGQGRDTQYF	TGCAGCGTCCCTGATGGCCAGGGGCGGGATACGCAGTATTTT
TRBJ1-3	.	.	TRBV10-3	CAISESRGTGNTIYF	TGTGCCATCAGTGAGTCGAGGGGAACCGGAAACACCATATATTTT
TRBJ2-5	many	.	TRBV9	CASSVDWLRETQYF	TGTGCCAGCAGCGTAGATTGGCTTCGAGAGACCCAGTACTTC
TRBJ2-7	.	.	TRBV2	CASSEARGALHEQYF	TGTGCCAGCAGTGAAGCACGGGGGGCTCTTCACGAGCAGTACTTC
TRBJ2-7	.	TRBD2	TRBV7-8	CASSLVHRTSGGTPYEQYF	TGTGCCAGCAGCTTAGTGCATAGGACTAGCGGGGGTACTCCCTACGAGCAGTACTTC
TRBJ1-6	few	.	TRBV7-8	CASTPYRANSPLHF	TGTGCCAGCACCCCGTATAGGGCAAATTCACCCCTCCACTTT
TRBJ1-2	many	TRBD1	TRBV5-1	CASSPDRGPSYGYTF	TGCGCCAGCAGCCCTGACAGGGGGCCCTCGTATGGCTACACCTTC
TRBJ2-5	few	TRBD1	TRBV20-1	CSAGLNRGLLYF	TGCAGTGCTGGTTTGAACAGGGGGCTCCTGTACTTC
TRBJ2-1	.	TRBD2	TRBV24-1	CATTASGNLNEQFF	TGTGCCACCACGGCTAGCGGGAATCTGAATGAGCAGTTCTTC
TRBJ2-1	.	TRBD2	TRBV2	CASSGGLAWGEQFF	TGTGCCAGCAGTGGGGGACTAGCCTGGGGTGAGCAGTTCTTC